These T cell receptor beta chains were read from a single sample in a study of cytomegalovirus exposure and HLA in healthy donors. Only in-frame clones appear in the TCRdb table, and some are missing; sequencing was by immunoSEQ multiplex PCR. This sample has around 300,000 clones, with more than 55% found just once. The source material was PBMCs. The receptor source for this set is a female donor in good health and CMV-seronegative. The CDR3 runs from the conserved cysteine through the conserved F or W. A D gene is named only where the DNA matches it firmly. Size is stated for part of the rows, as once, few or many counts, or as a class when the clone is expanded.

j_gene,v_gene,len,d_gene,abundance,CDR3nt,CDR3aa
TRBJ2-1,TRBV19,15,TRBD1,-,TGTGCCAGTAGTATGGGGGACAGGACCTACAATGAGCAGTTCTTC,CASSMGDRTYNEQFF
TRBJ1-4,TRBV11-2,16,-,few,TGTGCCAGCAGCTTAGTAAGGGGAGGGGCTGATGAAAAACTGTTTTTT,CASSLVRGGADEKLFF
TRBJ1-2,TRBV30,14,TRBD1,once,TGTGCCTGGAGCCCCGGACAGGCCGATTATGGCTACACCTTC,CAWSPGQADYGYTF
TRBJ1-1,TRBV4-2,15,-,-,TGTGCCAGCAACCCCCAGGGCGGGGGCGGCACTGAAGCTTTCTTT,CASNPQGGGGTEAFF
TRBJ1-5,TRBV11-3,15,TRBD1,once,TGTGCCAGCAGCTTAGTCAAGGGGGCGCGTCAGCCCCAGCATTTT,CASSLVKGARQPQHF
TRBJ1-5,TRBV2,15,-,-,TGTGCCAGCGCTCTAACAGCATATAGCAATCAGCCCCAGCATTTT,CASALTAYSNQPQHF
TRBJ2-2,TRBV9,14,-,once,TGTGCCAGCAGCGTCGCAGCGAACACCGGGGAGCTGTTTTTT,CASSVAANTGELFF
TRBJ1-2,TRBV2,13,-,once,TGTGCCAGCAGTGTATACAGTAACTATGGCTACACCTTC,CASSVYSNYGYTF
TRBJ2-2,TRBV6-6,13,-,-,TGTGCCAGCAGACCAGGGAGGACCGGGGAGCTGTTTTTT,CASRPGRTGELFF
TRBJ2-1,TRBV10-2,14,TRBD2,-,TGCGCCAGCGCCGGGACTAGCGGTTACAATGAGCAGTTCTTC,CASAGTSGYNEQFF
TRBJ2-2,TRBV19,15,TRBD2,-,TGTGCCAGTAGTCTAGCGGGAGGCAGGACCGGGGAGCTGTTTTTT,CASSLAGGRTGELFF
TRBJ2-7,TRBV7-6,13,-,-,TGTGCCAGCAGCTTAGGGACAATCTACGAGCAGTACTTC,CASSLGTIYEQYF
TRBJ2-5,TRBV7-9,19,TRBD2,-,TGTGCCAGCAGCTTAGCGACTAGCGGGAGTACCCCGGCTCAAGAGACCCAGTACTTC,CASSLATSGSTPAQETQYF